The clone carrying this T cell receptor beta chain has more than one count but fewer than ten. The data stem from a study of blood T cell repertoires in COVID-19. Study information: Sample material is recorded as cDNA or gDNA derived from T cells, B-cell-depleted T cells, or PBMCs.

V lost 7 bases, J lost 3 bases, and 12 bases lay in between. The CDR3 contains 13 residues. CDR1 ENHRY and CDR2 SYGVKD come from the germline V gene. The repertoire was sequenced with immunoSEQ multiplex PCR; TCRdb's copy has only in-frame clones and lacks some. The data show some 200,000 clones, 80% to 90% seen once. The specimen was peripheral blood. This TCR was recovered from an elderly man with acute or convalescent COVID-19. The chain joins TRBV10-3 to TRBJ2-5; D remains unclear. CDR3 sequence: CAIKRDAKETQYF. CDR3 in DNA: TGTGCCATCAAGCGTGACGCCAAAGAGACCCAGTACTTC.